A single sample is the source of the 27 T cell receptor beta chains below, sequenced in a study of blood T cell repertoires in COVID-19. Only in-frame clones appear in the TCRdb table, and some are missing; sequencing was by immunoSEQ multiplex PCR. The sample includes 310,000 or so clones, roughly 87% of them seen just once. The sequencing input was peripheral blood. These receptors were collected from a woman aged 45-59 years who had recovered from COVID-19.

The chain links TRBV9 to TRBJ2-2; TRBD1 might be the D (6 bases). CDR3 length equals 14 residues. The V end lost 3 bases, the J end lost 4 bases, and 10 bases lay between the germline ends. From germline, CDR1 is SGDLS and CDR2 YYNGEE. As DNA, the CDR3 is TGTGCCAGCAGCGGACAGGTTTTCACCGGGGAGCTGTTTTTT. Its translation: CASSGQVFTGELFF.

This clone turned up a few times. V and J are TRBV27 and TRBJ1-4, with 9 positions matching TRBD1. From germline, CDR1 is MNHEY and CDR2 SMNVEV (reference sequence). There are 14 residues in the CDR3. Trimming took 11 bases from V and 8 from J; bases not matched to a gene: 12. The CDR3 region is CAARKQGAREKLFF. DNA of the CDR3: TGTGCCGCCCGGAAACAGGGGGCCAGGGAAAAACTGTTTTTT. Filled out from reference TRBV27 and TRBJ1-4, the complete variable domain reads EAQVTQNPRYLITVTGKKLTVTCSQNMNHEYMSWYRQDPGLGLRQIYYSMNVEVTDKGDVPEGYKVSRKEKRNFPLILESPSPNQTSLYFCAARKQGAREKLFFGSGTQLSVL.

CDR3 sequence reads: CASSWTGRDEKLFF. CDR3 DNA sequence: TGTGCCAGCAGTTGGACAGGGCGGGATGAAAAACTGTTTTTT. The chain employs TRBV28 and TRBJ1-4; 8 bases align to TRBD1. The length of the CDR3 is 14 residues. Germline V gives CDR1 MDHEN, CDR2 SYDVKM. J lost 6 bases, V lost 4 bases, and 4 bases had no gene match.

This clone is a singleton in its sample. The CDR3 loop is CASSFQGKEKLFF. In DNA, the CDR3 is TGTGCCAGCAGTTTCCAGGGAAAGGAAAAACTGTTTTTT. The rearrangement joins TRBV12-3 or TRBV12-4 to TRBJ1-4, with D possibly matching TRBD1 (5 bases). The CDR3 contains 13 residues. V lost 3 bases and J lost 8, with 10 bases in between.

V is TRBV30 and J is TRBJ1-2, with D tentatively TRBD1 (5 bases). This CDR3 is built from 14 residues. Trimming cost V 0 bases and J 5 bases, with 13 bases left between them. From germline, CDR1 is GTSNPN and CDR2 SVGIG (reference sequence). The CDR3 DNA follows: TGTGCCTGGAGTGTATCAGGCAGGGCATATGGCTACACCTTC. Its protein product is CAWSVSGRAYGYTF.

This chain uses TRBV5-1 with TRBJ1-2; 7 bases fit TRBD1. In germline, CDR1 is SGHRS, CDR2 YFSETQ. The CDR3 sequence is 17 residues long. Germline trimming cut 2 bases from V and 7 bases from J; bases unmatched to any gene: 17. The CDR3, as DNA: TGCGCCAGCAGCTTCGGCACCGCCAGAACAGGGGTCGGTGGCTACACCTTC. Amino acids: CASSFGTARTGVGGYTF.

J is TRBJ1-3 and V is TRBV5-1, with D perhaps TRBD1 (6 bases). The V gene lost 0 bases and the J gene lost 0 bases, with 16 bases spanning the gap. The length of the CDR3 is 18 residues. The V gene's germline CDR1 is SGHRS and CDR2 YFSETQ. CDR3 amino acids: CASSLGQKGGLSGNTIYF. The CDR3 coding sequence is TGCGCCAGCAGCTTGGGTCAGAAAGGGGGTCTCTCTGGAAACACCATATATTTT.

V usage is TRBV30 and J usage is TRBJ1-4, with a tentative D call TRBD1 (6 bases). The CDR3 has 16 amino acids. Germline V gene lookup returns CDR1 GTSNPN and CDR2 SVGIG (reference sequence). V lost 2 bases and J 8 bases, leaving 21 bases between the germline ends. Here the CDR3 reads CAWSSTPGQLGEKLFF. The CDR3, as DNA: TGTGCCTGGAGTTCAACTCCGGGACAACTGGGGGAAAAACTGTTTTTT.

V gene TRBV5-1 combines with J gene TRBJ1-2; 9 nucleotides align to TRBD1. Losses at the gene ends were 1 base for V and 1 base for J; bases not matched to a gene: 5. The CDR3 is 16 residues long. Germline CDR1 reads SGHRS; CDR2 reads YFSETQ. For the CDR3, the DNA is TGCGCCAGCAGCTTGTCTGGGGACAGGGTTAACTATGGCTACACCTTC. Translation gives CASSLSGDRVNYGYTF.

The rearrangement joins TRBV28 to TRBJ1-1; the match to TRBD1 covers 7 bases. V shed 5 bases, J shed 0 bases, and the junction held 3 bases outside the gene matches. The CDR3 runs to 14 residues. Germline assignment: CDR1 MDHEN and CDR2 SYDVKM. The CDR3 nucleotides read TGTGCCAGCAGTGAGGGGGCCATGAACACTGAAGCTTTCTTT. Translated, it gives CASSEGAMNTEAFF.

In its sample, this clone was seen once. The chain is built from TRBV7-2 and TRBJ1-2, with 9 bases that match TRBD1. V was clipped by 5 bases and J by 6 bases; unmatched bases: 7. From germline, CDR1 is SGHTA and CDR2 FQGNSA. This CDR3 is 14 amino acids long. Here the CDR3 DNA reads TGTGCCAGCAGCCCCGGGACAGGGCCTGATGGCTACACCTTC. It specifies CASSPGTGPDGYTF. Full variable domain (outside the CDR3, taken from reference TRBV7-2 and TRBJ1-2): GAGVSQSPSNKVTEKGKDVELRCDPISGHTALYWYRQSLGQGLEFLIYFQGNSAPDKSGLPSDRFSAERTGGSVSTLTIQRTQQEDSAVYLCASSPGTGPDGYTFGSGTRLTVV.

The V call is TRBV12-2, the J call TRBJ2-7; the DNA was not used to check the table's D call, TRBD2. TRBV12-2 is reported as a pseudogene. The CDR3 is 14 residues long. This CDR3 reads CASRSPEASYEQYF. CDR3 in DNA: TGTGCAAGTCGCTCCCCCGAGGCCTCCTACGAGCAGTACTTC.

Here the CDR3 DNA reads TGTGCCAGCAGTGAAGGGCCCCGGGGCACAGATACGCAGTATTTT. This gives the protein CASSEGPRGTDTQYF. The chain employs TRBV2 and TRBJ2-3, with D uncertain. The germline CDR1 and CDR2 sequences are SNHLY and FYNNEI. This CDR3 is 15 amino acids long. The V end was cut by 1 base, the J end by 1 base, with 9 bases between.

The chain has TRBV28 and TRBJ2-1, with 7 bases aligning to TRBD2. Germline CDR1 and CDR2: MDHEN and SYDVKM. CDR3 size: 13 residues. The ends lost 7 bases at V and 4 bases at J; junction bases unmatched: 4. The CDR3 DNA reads TGTGCCAGCAAGGGACTACAATACAATGAGCAGTTCTTC. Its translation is CASKGLQYNEQFF.

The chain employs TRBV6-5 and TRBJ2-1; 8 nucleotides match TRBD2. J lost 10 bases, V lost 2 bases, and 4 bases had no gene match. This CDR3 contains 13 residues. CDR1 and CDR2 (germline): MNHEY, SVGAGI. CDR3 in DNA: TGTGCCAGCAGTTACGTCGGCGGGGGGGAGCAGTTCTTC. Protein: CASSYVGGGEQFF.

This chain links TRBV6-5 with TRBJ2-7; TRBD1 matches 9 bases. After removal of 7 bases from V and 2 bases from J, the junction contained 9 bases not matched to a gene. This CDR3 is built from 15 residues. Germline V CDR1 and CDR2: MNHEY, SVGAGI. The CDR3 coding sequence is TGTGCCAGCACCCCTGGACAGGGGATAACCTACGAGCAGTACTTC. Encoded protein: CASTPGQGITYEQYF.

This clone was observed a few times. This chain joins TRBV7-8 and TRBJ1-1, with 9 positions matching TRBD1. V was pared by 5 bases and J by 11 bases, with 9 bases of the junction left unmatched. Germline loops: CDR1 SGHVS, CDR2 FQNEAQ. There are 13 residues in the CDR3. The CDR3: CASSPTTGTGAFF. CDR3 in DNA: TGTGCCAGCAGCCCTACGACCGGGACAGGGGCTTTCTTT.

This CDR3 is CASSVGRLAGGYNEQFF. For the CDR3, the DNA is TGTGCCAGCAGCGTAGGTCGACTAGCGGGGGGCTACAATGAGCAGTTCTTC. This chain uses TRBV9 with TRBJ2-1, with 13 bases that match TRBD2. The CDR3 has 17 amino acids. Per germline, CDR1 SGDLS and CDR2 YYNGEE. Trimming at V came to 0 bases and at J to 3 bases, leaving 3 bases not matched to a gene. The complete variable domain, with remaining parts taken from reference TRBV9 and TRBJ2-1, reads DSGVTQTPKHLITATGQRVTLRCSPRSGDLSVYWYQQSLDQGLQFLIQYYNGEERAKGNILERFSAQQFPDLHSELNLSSLELGDSALYFCASSVGRLAGGYNEQFFGPGTRLTVL.

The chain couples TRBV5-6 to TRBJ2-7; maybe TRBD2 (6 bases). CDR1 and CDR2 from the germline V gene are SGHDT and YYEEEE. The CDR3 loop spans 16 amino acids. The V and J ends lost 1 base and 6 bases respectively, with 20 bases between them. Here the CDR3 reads CASSLRRDFPVAEQYF. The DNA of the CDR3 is TGTGCCAGCAGCTTGAGGCGGGACTTCCCTGTTGCCGAGCAGTACTTC.

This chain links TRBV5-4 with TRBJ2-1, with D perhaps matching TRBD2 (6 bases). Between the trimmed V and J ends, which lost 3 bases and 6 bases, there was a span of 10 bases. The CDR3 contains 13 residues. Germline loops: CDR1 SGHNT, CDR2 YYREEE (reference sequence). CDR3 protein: CASSWGLFNEQFF. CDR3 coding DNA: TGTGCCAGCAGCTGGGGACTTTTCAATGAGCAGTTCTTC.

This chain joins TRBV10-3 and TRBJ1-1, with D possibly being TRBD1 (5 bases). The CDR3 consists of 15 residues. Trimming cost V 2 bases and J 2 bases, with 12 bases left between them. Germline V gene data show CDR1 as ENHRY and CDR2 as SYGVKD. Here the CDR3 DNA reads TGTGCCATCAGTGAGCCGACGACAGACAACACTGAAGCTTTCTTT. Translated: CAISEPTTDNTEAFF.

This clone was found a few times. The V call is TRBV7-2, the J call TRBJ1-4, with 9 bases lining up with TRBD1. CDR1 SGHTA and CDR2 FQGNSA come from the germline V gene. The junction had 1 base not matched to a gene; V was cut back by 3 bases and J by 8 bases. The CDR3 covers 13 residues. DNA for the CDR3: TGTGCCAGCAGCTTGGGGACAGGGGAAAAACTGTTTTTT. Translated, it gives CASSLGTGEKLFF.

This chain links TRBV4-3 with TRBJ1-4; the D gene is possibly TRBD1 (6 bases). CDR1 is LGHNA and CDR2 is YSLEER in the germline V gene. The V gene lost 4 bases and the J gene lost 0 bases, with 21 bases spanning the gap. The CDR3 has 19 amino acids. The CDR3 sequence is CASSLGGDTEIPTNEKLFF. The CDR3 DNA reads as TGCGCCAGCAGCCTAGGGGGAGACACCGAAATACCAACTAATGAAAAACTGTTTTTT.

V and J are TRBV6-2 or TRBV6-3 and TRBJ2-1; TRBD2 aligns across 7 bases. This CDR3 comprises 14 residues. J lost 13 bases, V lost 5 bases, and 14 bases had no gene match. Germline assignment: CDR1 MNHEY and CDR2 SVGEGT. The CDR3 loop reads CASSPFGLGSEQFF. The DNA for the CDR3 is TGTGCCAGCAGTCCATTCGGACTAGGCTCGGAACAGTTCTTC.

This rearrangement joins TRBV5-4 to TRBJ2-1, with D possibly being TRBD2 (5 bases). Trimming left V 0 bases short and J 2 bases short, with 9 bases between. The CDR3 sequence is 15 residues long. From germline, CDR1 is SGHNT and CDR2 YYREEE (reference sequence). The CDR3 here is CASSLVRGAYNEQFF. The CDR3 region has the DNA TGTGCCAGCAGCTTGGTACGGGGTGCCTACAATGAGCAGTTCTTC.

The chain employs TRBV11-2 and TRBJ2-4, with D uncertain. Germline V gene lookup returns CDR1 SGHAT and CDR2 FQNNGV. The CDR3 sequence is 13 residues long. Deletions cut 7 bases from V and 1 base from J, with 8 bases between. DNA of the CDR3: TGTGCCAGCACCCTCCCGGCCAAAAACATTCAGTACTTC. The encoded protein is CASTLPAKNIQYF.

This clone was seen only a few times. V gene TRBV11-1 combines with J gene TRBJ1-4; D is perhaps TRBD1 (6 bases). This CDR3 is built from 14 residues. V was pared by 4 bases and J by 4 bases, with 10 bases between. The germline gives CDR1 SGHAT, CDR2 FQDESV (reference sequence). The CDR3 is CASSSGQYNEKLFF. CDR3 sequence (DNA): TGTGCCAGCAGCTCCGGACAGTATAATGAAAAACTGTTTTTT.